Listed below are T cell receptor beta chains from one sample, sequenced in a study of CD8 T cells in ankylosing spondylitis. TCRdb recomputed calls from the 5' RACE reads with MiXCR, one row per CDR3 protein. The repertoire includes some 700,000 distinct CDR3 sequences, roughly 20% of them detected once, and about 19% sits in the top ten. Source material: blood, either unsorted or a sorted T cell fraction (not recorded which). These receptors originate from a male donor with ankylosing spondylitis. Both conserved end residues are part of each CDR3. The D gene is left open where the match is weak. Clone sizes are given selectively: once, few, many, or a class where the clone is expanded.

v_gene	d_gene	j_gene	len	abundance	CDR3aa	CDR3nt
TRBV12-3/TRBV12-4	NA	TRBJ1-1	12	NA	CASSLRGFVAFF	TGTGCCAGCAGTTTAAGGGGGTTTGTTGCTTTCTTT
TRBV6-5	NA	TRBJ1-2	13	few	CASSRKSNYGYTF	TGTGCCAGCAGTCGCAAGAGTAACTATGGCTACACCTTC
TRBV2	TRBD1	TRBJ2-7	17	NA	CASSGLHRDRVSYEQYF	TGTGCCAGCAGTGGATTACACCGGGACAGGGTATCCTACGAGCAGTACTTC
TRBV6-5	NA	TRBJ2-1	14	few	CASSYQDSYNEQFF	TGTGCCAGCAGTTACCAGGACTCCTACAATGAGCAGTTCTTC
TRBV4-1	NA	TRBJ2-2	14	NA	CASSQPRDTGELFF	TGCGCCAGCAGCCAACCCAGGGACACCGGGGAGCTGTTTTTT
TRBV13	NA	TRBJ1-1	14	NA	CASLEQGKNTEAFF	TGTGCCAGCTTAGAGCAGGGCAAGAACACTGAAGCTTTCTTT
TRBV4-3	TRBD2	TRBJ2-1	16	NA	CASSQDLGLAANEQFF	TGCGCCAGCAGCCAAGATCTAGGCCTAGCGGCGAATGAGCAGTTCTTC
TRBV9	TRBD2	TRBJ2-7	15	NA	CASSKEWEGPYEQYF	TGTGCCAGCAGCAAGGAGTGGGAGGGGCCGTACGAGCAGTACTTC
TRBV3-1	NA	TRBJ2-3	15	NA	CASSQAFGGTDTQYF	TGTGCCAGCAGCCAAGCGTTTGGAGGCACAGATACGCAGTATTTT
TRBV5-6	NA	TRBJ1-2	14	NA	CASSLVTANYGYTF	TGTGCCAGCAGCTTAGTAACAGCTAACTATGGCTACACCTTC
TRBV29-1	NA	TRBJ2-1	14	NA	CSVEDRARDNEQFF	TGCAGCGTTGAAGATCGAGCACGTGACAATGAGCAGTTCTTC
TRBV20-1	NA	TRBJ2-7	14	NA	CSASDSLYSYEQYF	TGCAGTGCTAGCGACAGTCTTTATTCCTACGAGCAGTACTTC
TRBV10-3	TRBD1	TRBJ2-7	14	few	CAIRGQGVSYEQYF	TGTGCCATCAGGGGACAGGGTGTATCCTACGAGCAGTACTTC
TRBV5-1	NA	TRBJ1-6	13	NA	CASSLLEGSPLHF	TGCGCCAGCAGCTTGCTAGAAGGTTCACCCCTCCACTTT
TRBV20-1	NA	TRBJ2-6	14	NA	CSARSESGANVLTF	TGCAGTGCTAGATCCGAGTCTGGGGCCAACGTCCTGACTTTC
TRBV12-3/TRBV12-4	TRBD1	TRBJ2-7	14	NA	CASRKTGVSGEQYF	TGTGCCAGCAGGAAGACAGGGGTGTCAGGGGAGCAGTACTTC
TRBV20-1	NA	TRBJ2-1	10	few	CSAEAHEQFF	TGCAGTGCGGAGGCCCATGAGCAGTTCTTC
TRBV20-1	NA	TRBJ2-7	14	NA	CSVEIGSFSNEQYF	TGCAGTGTCGAAATTGGGTCTTTCTCCAACGAGCAGTACTTC
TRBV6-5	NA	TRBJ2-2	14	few	CASSYQGNTGELFF	TGTGCCAGCAGTTACCAGGGAAACACCGGGGAGCTGTTTTTT
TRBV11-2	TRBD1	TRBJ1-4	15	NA	CASSLSETGNEKLFF	TGTGCCAGCAGCTTATCCGAGACAGGGAATGAAAAACTGTTTTTT
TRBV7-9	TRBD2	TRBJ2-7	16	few	CASSSPGTRSGYEQYF	TGTGCCAGCAGCTCCCCCGGGACTAGGAGTGGTTACGAGCAGTACTTC
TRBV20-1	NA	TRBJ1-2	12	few	CSAPRVNYGYTF	TGCAGTGCCCCCAGGGTTAACTATGGCTACACCTTC
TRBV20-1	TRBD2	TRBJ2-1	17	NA	CSARDGASGRYYNEQFF	TGCAGTGCTAGAGATGGGGCTAGCGGGAGGTACTACAATGAGCAGTTCTTC
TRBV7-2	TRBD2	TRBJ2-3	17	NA	CASSLGPRGVGTDTQYF	TGTGCCAGCAGCTTAGGGCCCCGGGGGGTTGGCACAGATACGCAGTATTTT
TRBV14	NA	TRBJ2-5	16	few	CASSPRMAGTQETQYF	TGTGCCAGCAGCCCGCGAATGGCCGGAACCCAAGAGACCCAGTACTTC
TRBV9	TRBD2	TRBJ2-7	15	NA	CASSGGTSGPYEQYF	TGTGCCAGCAGCGGCGGGACTAGCGGACCCTACGAGCAGTACTTC
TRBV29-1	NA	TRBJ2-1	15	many	CSAPGGGGSYNEQFF	TGCAGCGCCCCTGGGGGAGGCGGGTCCTACAATGAGCAGTTCTTC
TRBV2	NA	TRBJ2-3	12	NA	CASRAIEDTQYF	TGTGCCAGCAGAGCCATAGAGGATACGCAGTATTTT
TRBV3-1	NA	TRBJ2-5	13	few	CASSQQGPETQYF	TGTGCCAGCAGCCAGCAGGGCCCAGAGACCCAGTACTTC
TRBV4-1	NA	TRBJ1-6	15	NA	CASSLKESYNSPLHF	TGCGCCAGCAGCCTAAAGGAGTCCTATAATTCACCCCTCCACTTT
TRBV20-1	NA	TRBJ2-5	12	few	CSARPGEETQYF	TGCAGTGCCCGACCTGGAGAAGAGACCCAGTACTTC
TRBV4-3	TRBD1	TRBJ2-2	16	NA	CASSQGGGSYTGELFF	TGCGCCAGCAGCCAAGGAGGGGGCAGTTACACCGGGGAGCTGTTTTTT
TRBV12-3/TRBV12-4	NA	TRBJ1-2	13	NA	CASSSDVGYGYTF	TGTGCCAGCAGTTCGGACGTTGGCTATGGCTACACCTTC
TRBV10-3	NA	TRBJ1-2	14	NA	CAISESAGEDGYTF	TGTGCCATCAGTGAGAGCGCAGGGGAGGATGGCTACACCTTC
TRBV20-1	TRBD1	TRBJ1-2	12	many	CSAAQGDYGYTF	TGCAGTGCTGCACAGGGGGACTATGGCTACACCTTC
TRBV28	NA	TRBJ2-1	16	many	CASSSRGRGGYNEQFF	TGTGCCAGCAGTTCCCGGGGCCGGGGAGGTTACAATGAGCAGTTCTTC
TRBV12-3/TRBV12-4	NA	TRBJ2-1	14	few	CASSLGLANNEQFF	TGTGCCAGCAGTTTAGGGCTAGCTAACAATGAGCAGTTCTTC
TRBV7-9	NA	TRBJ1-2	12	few	CASSFQMRGYTF	TGTGCCAGCAGCTTCCAGATGCGGGGCTACACCTTC
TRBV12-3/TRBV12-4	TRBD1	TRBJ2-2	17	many	CASSARTGGVGVGELFF	TGTGCCAGCAGCGCCCGGACAGGGGGCGTCGGTGTCGGGGAGCTGTTTTTT
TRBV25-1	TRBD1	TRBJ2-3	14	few	CASRPGQGTDTQYF	TGTGCCAGCCGACCGGGACAGGGCACAGATACGCAGTATTTT
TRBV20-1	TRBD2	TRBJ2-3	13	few	CSARGGRSDTQYF	TGCAGTGCTAGGGGAGGGAGATCTGATACGCAGTATTTT
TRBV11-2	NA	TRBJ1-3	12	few	CASSSPGGTIYF	TGTGCCAGCAGCTCGCCGGGGGGGACCATATATTTT
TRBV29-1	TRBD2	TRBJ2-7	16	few	CSVAGPQSGRADEQYF	TGCAGCGTTGCGGGGCCGCAGAGTGGGAGGGCCGATGAGCAGTACTTC
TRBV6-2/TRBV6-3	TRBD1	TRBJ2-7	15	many	CASSKTTGGIDEQYF	TGTGCCAGCAGTAAGACGACAGGGGGCATCGACGAGCAGTACTTC
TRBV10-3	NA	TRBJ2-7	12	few	CAISPGLNEQYF	TGTGCCATCAGTCCGGGCCTAAACGAGCAGTACTTC
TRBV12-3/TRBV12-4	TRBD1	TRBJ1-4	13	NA	CASDRGVEEKLFF	TGTGCCAGCGACAGGGGGGTGGAGGAAAAACTGTTTTTT
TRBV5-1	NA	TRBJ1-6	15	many	CASSLGASNNSPLHF	TGCGCCAGCAGCTTGGGTGCCAGTAATAATTCACCCCTCCACTTT
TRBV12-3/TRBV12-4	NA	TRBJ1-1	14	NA	CASTPGGRNTEAFF	TGTGCCAGCACCCCGGGGGGTCGAAACACTGAAGCTTTCTTT
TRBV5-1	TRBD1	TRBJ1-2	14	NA	CASSLGGGGYGYTF	TGCGCCAGCAGCTTGGGAGGGGGCGGCTATGGCTACACCTTC
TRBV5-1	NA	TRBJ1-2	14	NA	CASSLADSGYGYTF	TGCGCCAGCAGCTTGGCGGACAGCGGCTATGGCTACACCTTC
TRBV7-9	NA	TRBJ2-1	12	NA	CASSPQPEEQFF	TGTGCCAGCAGCCCGCAGCCGGAGGAGCAGTTCTTC
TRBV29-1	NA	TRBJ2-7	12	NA	CSVEDLGAEQYF	TGCAGCGTTGAAGATCTGGGGGCCGAGCAGTACTTC
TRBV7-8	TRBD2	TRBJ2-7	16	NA	CASSLSGGGVSYEQYF	TGTGCCAGCAGCTTATCTGGCGGGGGGGTCTCCTACGAGCAGTACTTC
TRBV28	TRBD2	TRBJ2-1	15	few	CASSLAELSDNEQFF	TGTGCCAGCAGCCTAGCGGAGCTGTCGGACAATGAGCAGTTCTTC
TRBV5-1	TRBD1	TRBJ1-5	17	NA	CASSLGTGAQGNQPQHF	TGCGCCAGCAGCTTAGGGACAGGGGCCCAGGGCAATCAGCCCCAGCATTTT
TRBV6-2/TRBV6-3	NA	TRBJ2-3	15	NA	CASSYEASPTDTQYF	TGTGCCAGCAGTTACGAGGCTAGTCCCACAGATACGCAGTATTTT
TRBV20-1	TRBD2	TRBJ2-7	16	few	CSARDRGTSGSYEQYF	TGCAGTGCTAGAGACCGCGGGACTAGCGGTTCCTACGAGCAGTACTTC
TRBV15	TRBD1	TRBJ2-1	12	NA	CATSRTGYEQFF	TGTGCCACCAGCAGGACAGGGTATGAGCAGTTCTTC
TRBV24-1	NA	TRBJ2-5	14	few	CATSDTRVGETQYF	TGTGCCACCAGTGATACCAGGGTGGGAGAGACCCAGTACTTC
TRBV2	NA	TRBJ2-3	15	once	CASSVSSKVADTQYF	TGTGCCAGCAGTGTCTCCAGCAAGGTGGCAGATACGCAGTATTTT